The present entry profiles one T cell receptor beta chain with its context. These data come from a study of blood T cell repertoires in COVID-19. Trimming pared 7 bases from V and 2 bases from J, leaving 11 bases between. The CDR3 has 12 residues. Germline V lookup: CDR1 SQVTM, CDR2 ANQGSEA. TCRdb's copy holds only in-frame clones and misses some; the assay was immunoSEQ multiplex PCR. Among about 130,000 clones listed, about 80% were seen once. The sequence came from a man aged 40-55 years with active or convalescent COVID-19. The gene calls are TRBV29-1 and TRBJ2-5; maybe TRBD2 (5 bases). Sequencing was done on a sample of peripheral blood. CDR3 loop: CSAGLGQETQYF. CDR3 sequence (DNA): TGCAGCGCAGGACTTGGACAAGAGACCCAGTACTTC.